This T cell receptor (beta chain) was recovered during a study of CD8 T cells in Susac syndrome. Germline values: CDR1 MNHNS, CDR2 SASEGT. The CDR3 is 16 residues long. The junction had 6 bases not matched to a gene; V was cut back by 1 base and J by 3 bases. RNA in amounts of roughly 0.5 to 1 ug was reverse transcribed with random hexamers. Amplification of TCR beta CDR3 was carried out by immunoSEQ multiplex PCR, which covered 54 Vbeta and 13 Jbeta segments. TCRdb re-derived calls from the immunoSEQ multiplex PCR reads in MiXCR, one entry per CDR3 protein. The sample consists of about 280,000 distinct CDR3 sequences, roughly 85% of them appearing once. Sequencing of TCR beta was performed on blood CD8+ and CD4+ T cells. Negative isolation was used for CD8+ and CD4+ T cells and FACS enrichment for TEMRA cells.

The specimen sequenced was CD8+ T cells from PBMCs. This chain uses TRBV6-1 with TRBJ2-1, with 7 nucleotides matching TRBD2. This clonotype originated in a human donor with multiple sclerosis. The chain's CDR3 is CASSEEGGSVYNEQFF. CDR3 nucleotides: TGTGCCAGCAGTGAAGAAGGCGGGAGCGTCTACAATGAGCAGTTCTTC.